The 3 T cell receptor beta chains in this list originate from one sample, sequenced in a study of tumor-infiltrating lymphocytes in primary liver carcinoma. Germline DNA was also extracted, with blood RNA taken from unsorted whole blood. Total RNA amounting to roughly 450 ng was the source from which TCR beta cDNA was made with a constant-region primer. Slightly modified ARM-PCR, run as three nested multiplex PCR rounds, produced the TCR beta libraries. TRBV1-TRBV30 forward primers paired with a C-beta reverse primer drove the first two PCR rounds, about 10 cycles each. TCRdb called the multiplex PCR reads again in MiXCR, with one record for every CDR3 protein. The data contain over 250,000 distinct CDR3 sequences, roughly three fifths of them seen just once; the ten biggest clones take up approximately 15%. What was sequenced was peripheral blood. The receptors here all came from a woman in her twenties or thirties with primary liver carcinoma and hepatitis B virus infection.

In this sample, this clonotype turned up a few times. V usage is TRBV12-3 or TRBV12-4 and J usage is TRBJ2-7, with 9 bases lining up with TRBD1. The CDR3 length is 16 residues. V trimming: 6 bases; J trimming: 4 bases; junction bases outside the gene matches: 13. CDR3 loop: CASRSRGGTGFYEQYF. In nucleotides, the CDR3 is TGTGCCAGCAGATCTCGAGGCGGGACAGGGTTTTACGAGCAGTACTTC.

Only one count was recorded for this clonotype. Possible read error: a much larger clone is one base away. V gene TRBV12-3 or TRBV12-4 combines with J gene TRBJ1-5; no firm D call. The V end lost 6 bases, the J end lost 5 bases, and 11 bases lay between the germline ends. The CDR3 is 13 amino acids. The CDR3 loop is CASSFTEDQPQHF. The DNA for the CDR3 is TGTGCCAGCAGCTTCACAGAGGATCAGCCCCAGCATTTT.

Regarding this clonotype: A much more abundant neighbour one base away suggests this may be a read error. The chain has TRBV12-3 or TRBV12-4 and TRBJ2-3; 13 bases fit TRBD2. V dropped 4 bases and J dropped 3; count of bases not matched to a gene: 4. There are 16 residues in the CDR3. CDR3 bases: TGTGCCAGCAGTTCACTGACTAGCGGGAGGACAGATACGCAGTATTTT. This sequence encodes CASSSLTSGRTDTQYF.